Each of the 9 T cell receptor beta chains below was sequenced from the same sample in a study of blood T cell repertoires in COVID-19. The table came from immunoSEQ multiplex PCR; TCRdb's copy has only in-frame clones and leaves some out. The sample includes approximately 28,000 clones, 92% of them seen just once. What was sequenced was peripheral blood. Receptors originate from a human donor in a cohort sampled during active COVID-19.

The chain carries TRBV5-1 and TRBJ2-5, with 10 bases aligning to TRBD2. Germline values: CDR1 SGHRS, CDR2 YFSETQ. V trimming: 4 bases; J trimming: 5 bases; junction bases outside the gene matches: 8. This CDR3 has 15 amino acids. Here the CDR3 reads CASSPQRGGPETQYF. Here the CDR3 DNA reads TGCGCCAGCAGCCCTCAGCGGGGGGGCCCCGAGACCCAGTACTTC.

The table lists this clone with a count of one. The V call is TRBV7-9, the J call TRBJ2-5; tentative D call: TRBD2 (6 bases). V lost 6 bases and J lost 5, with 16 bases in between. This CDR3 is 14 amino acids long. Germline CDR1 SEHNR, CDR2 FQNEAQ (reference sequence). The CDR3 nucleotides read TGTGCCAGCAGTCCCATGGACTATGAGGAGACCCAGTACTTC. Translated, it gives CASSPMDYEETQYF.

Worth noting for this clone: This CDR3 is also generated by other DNA sequences in the sample. The CDR3 nucleotides read TGCGCCAGCAGCCAAGTTCGCGGGGAGATGAACACCGGGGAGCTGTTTTTT. Amino acid sequence: CASSQVRGEMNTGELFF. The J gene is TRBJ2-2, the V gene TRBV4-1, with D maybe TRBD2 (6 bases). The CDR3 spans 17 residues. V dropped 1 base and J dropped 1 base, with 13 bases sitting between them. Germline V gene lookup returns CDR1 MGHRA and CDR2 YSYEKL.

V is TRBV27 and J is TRBJ2-7, with 13 bases lining up with TRBD2. This CDR3 region has 15 residues. J lost 3 bases, V lost 2 bases, and 1 base had no gene match. The germline V gene has CDR1 MNHEY and CDR2 SMNVEV (reference sequence). The CDR3 is CASSLTSGGGYEQYV. For the CDR3, the DNA is TGTGCCAGCAGTTTAACTAGCGGGGGGGGCTACGAGCAGTACGTC.

The chain combines TRBV24-1 with TRBJ2-3, with 8 positions matching TRBD2. V was pared by 4 bases and J by 9 bases, with 5 bases of the junction left unmatched. This CDR3 spans 13 amino acids. Germline V gives CDR1 KGHDR, CDR2 SFDVKD. CDR3 bases: TGTGCCACCAGTGACTTAGCGGGGCGCACGCAGTATTTT. Its translation is CATSDLAGRTQYF.

The V gene is TRBV11-2, the J gene TRBJ1-6; possibly TRBD1 for D (5 bases). The germline V gene encodes CDR1 SGHAT and CDR2 FQNNGV. V was clipped by 0 bases and J by 9 bases, with 15 bases between them. This CDR3 spans 16 amino acids. The DNA for the CDR3 is TGTGCCAGCAGCTTAGAACTCCAGGGTAGGGGTTCACCCCTCCACTTT. This encodes CASSLELQGRGSPLHF.

V usage is TRBV2 and J usage is TRBJ2-5; TRBD2 agrees at 8 bases. CDR1 and CDR2 (germline): SNHLY, FYNNEI. J lost 4 bases, V lost 6 bases, and 1 base had no gene match. This CDR3 region has 12 residues. Written as DNA, the CDR3 is TGTGCCAGCAGGCGGGGGGCAGAGACCCAGTACTTC. The encoded protein is CASRRGAETQYF.

As for this clone: Different DNA sequences within this sample yield the same CDR3. The chain is built from TRBV7-9 and TRBJ1-5; 8 positions agree with TRBD1. V lost 5 bases and J lost 0; bases outside the gene matches: 15. CDR1 is SEHNR and CDR2 is FQNEAQ in the germline V gene (reference sequence). The CDR3 runs to 19 residues. The CDR3 loop is CASSRDTGGGVYSNQPQHF. The CDR3 DNA reads TGTGCCAGCAGCCGGGATACAGGGGGGGGAGTCTATAGCAATCAGCCCCAGCATTTT.

This chain connects TRBV12-5 to TRBJ2-1; D not resolved. CDR1 and CDR2 from the germline V gene are LGHNT and FRNRAP. V was shortened by 4 bases and J by 8 bases, with 15 bases between the two germline ends. The CDR3 contains 14 residues. CDR3 loop: CASGSGNSPDEQFF. The CDR3 coding sequence is TGTGCTAGTGGTTCAGGAAATTCACCGGATGAGCAGTTCTTC.